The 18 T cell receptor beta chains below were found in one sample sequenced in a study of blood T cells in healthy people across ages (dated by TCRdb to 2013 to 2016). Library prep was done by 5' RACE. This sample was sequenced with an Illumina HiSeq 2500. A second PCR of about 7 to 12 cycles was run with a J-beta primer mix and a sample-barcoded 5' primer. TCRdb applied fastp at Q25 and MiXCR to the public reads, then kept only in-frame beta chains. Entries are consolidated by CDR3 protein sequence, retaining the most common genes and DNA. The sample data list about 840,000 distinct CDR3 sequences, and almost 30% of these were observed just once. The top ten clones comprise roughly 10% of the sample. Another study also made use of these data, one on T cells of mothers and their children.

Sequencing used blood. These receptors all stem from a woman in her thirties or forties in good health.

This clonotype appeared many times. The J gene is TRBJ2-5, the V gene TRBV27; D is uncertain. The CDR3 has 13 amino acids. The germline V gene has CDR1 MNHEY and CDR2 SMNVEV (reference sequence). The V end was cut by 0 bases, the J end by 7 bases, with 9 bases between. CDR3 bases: TGTGCCAGCAGTTTATCCTCGAAGGGGACCCAGTACTTC. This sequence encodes CASSLSSKGTQYF.

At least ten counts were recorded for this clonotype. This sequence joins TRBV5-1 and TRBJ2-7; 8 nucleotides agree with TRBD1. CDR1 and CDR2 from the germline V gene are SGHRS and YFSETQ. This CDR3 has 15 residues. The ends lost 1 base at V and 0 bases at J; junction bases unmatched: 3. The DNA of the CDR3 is TGCGCCAGCAGCTTGACAGGACAGGGCTCCTACGAGCAGTACTTC. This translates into CASSLTGQGSYEQYF.

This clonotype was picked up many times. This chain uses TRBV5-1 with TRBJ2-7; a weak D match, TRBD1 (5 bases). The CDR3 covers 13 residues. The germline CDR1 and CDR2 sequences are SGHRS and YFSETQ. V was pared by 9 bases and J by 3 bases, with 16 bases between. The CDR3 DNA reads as TGCGCCATTCCTTTTGGGGCTAACTACGAGCAGTACTTC. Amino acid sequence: CAIPFGANYEQYF.

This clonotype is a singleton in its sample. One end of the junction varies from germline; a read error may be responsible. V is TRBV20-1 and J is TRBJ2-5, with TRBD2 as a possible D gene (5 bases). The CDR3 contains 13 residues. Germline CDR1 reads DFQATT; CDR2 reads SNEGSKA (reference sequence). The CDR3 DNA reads TGCAGTGGCGGACCACCGGGAAAAGAGTCCCAGTACTTC. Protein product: CSGGPPGKESQYF.

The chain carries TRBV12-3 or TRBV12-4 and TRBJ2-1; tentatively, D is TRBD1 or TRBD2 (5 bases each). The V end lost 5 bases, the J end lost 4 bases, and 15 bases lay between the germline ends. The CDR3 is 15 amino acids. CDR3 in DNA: TGTGCCAGCAGTGGGACCGGCACTAATTACAATGAGCAGTTCTTC. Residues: CASSGTGTNYNEQFF.

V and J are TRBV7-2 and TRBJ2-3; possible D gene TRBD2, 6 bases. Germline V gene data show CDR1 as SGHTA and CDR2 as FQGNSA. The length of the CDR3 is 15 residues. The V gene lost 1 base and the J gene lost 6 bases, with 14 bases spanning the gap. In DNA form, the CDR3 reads TGTGCCAGCAGCTTAGAGACTAGTAGTTGGGATACGCAGTATTTT. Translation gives CASSLETSSWDTQYF.

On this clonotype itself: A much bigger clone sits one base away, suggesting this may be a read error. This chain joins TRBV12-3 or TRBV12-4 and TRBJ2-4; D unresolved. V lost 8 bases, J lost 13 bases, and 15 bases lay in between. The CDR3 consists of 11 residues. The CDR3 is CASVLYNEQYF. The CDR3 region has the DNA TGTGCCAGCGTGCTCTACAATGAGCAGTACTTC.

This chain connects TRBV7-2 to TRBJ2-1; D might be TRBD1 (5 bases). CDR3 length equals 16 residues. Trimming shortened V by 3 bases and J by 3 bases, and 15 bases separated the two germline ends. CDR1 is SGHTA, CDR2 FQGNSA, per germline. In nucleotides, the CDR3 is TGTGCCAGCAGCTTTCCGACAGAAAGACTCTACAATGAGCAGTTCTTC. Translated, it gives CASSFPTERLYNEQFF.

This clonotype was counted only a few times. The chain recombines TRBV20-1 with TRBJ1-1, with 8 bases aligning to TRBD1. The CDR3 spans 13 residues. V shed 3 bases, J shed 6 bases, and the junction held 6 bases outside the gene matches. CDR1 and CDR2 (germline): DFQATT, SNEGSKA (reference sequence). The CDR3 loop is CSARRRGRPEAFF. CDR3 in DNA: TGCAGTGCTAGGCGCAGGGGGCGCCCTGAAGCTTTCTTT.

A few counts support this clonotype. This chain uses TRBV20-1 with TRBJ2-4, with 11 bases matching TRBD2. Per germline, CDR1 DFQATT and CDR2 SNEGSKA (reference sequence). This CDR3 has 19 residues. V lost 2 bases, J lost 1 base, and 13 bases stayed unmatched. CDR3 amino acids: CSARSGLAGGGRAKNIQYF. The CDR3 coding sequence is TGCAGTGCTAGAAGCGGGCTAGCGGGGGGCGGGCGGGCCAAAAACATTCAGTACTTC.

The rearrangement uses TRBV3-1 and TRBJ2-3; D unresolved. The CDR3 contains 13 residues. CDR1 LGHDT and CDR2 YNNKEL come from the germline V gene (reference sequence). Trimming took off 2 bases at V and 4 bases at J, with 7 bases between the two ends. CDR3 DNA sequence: TGTGCCAGCAGCCAACTTGGGTCAGATACGCAGTATTTT. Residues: CASSQLGSDTQYF.

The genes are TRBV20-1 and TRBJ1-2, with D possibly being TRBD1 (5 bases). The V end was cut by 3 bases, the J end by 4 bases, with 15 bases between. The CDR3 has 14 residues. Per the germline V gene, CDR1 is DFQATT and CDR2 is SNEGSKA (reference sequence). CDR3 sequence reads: CSAREPPGAYGYTF. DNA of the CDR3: TGCAGTGCTAGGGAGCCACCCGGGGCCTATGGCTACACCTTC.

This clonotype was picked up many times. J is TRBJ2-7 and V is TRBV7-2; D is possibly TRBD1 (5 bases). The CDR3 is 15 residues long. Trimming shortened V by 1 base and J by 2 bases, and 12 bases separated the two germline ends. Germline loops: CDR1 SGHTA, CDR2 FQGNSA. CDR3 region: CASSLVGQDTYEQYF. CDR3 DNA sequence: TGTGCCAGCAGCTTAGTCGGCCAGGACACCTACGAGCAGTACTTC.

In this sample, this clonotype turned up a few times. As DNA, the CDR3 is TGTGCCAGCAGCTTAGTGGGGACGGAGTCCTACGAGCAGTACTTC. Its protein product is CASSLVGTESYEQYF. V is TRBV7-9 and J is TRBJ2-7; D tentatively fits TRBD1 or TRBD2 (5 bases each). This CDR3 comprises 15 residues. The germline gives CDR1 SEHNR, CDR2 FQNEAQ (reference sequence). Trimming shortened V by 1 base and J by 1 base, and 11 bases separated the two germline ends.

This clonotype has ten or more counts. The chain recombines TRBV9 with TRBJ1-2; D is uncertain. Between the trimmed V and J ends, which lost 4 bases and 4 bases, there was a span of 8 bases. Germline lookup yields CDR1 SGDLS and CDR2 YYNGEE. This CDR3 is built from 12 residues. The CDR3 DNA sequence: TGTGCCAGCAGCCGAGACACCTATGGCTACACCTTC. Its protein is CASSRDTYGYTF.

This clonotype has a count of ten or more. This chain's CDR3 is CASSLTAVGQPQHF. CDR3 bases: TGTGCCAGCAGCCTGACAGCAGTTGGACAGCCCCAGCATTTT. The chain combines TRBV12-3 or TRBV12-4 with TRBJ1-5; possible D gene TRBD1, 5 bases. The CDR3 consists of 14 residues. Between the trimmed V and J ends, which lost 6 bases and 7 bases, there was a span of 16 bases.

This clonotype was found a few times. As DNA, the CDR3 is TGCAGCGTTGACGGGTGGGGCCGGGAGACCCAGTACTTC. Its translation: CSVDGWGRETQYF. The gene calls are TRBV29-1 and TRBJ2-5; D may be TRBD1 (5 bases). Trimming stripped 3 bases from V and 5 bases from J, with 13 bases between. The CDR3 runs to 13 residues. Germline V gene lookup returns CDR1 SQVTM and CDR2 ANQGSEA.

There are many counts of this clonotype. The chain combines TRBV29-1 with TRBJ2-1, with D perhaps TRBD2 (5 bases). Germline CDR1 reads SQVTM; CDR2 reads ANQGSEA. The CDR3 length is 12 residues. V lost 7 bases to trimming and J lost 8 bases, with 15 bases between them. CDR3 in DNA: TGCAGCGCCGGAGGCACCGTGGATGAGCAGTTCTTC. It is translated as CSAGGTVDEQFF.